This T cell receptor (beta chain) was recovered during a study of T cells in Graves' hyperthyroidism and ophthalmopathy. The germline V and J ends were trimmed by 8 bases and 1 base, with 21 bases remaining between them. The CDR3 totals 15 residues. The germline V gene encodes CDR1 SQVTM and CDR2 ANQGSEA. TCR beta CDR3 regions were amplified from RNA transcripts. The HTBI primer set served for first-round RT-PCR of the TCR CDR3. One entry per CDR3 protein, called by TCRdb with MiXCR from the multiplex PCR reads. The table includes 500,000 to 750,000 distinct CDR3 sequences, 40% to 55% detected once. The gene calls are TRBV29-1 and TRBJ2-7, with D possibly matching TRBD2 (5 bases). This sequence was found in a young woman with Graves' hyperthyroidism. Sequencing used peripheral blood or thyroid tissue (not recorded which). The CDR3 protein is CSLVRGSRKSYEQYF. The DNA of the CDR3 is TGCAGCTTAGTTCGGGGTAGCCGAAAATCCTACGAGCAGTACTTC.